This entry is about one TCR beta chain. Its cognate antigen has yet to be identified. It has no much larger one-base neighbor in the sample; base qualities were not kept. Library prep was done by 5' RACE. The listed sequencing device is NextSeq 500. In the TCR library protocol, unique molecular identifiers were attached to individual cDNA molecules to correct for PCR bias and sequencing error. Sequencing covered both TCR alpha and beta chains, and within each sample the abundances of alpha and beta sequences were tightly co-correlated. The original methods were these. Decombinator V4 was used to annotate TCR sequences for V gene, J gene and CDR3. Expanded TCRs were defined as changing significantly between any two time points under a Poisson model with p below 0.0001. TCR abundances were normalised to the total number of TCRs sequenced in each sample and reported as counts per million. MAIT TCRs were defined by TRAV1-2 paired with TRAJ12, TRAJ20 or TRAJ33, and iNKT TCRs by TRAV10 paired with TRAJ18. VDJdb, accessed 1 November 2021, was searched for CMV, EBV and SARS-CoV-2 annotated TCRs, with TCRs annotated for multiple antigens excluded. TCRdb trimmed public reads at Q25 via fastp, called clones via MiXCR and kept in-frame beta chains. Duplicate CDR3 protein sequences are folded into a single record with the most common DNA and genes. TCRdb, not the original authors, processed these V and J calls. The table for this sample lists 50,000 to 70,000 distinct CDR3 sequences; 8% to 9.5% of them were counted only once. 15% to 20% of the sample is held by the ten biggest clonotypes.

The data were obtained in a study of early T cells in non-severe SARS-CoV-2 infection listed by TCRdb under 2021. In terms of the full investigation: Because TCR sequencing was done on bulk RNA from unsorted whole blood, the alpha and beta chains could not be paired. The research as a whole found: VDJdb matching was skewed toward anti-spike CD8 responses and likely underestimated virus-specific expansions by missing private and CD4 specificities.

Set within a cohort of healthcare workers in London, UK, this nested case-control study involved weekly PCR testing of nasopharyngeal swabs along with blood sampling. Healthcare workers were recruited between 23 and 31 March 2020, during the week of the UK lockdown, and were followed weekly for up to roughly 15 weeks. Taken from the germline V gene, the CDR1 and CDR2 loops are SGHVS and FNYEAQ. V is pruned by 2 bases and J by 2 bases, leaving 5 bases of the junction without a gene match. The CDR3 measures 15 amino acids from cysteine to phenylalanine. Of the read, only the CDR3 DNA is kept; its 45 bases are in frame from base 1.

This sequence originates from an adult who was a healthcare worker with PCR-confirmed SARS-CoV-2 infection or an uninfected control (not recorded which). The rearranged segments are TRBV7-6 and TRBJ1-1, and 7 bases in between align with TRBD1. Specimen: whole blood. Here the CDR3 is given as CASSLFGTVNTEAFF. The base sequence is TGTGCCAGCAGCTTATTTGGGACAGTAAACACTGAAGCTTTCTTT.